The present T cell receptor beta chain was sequenced within a study of blood T cell repertoires in COVID-19. Trimming shortened V by 2 bases and J by 4 bases, and 13 bases separated the two germline ends. The CDR3 runs to 15 residues. CDR1 and CDR2 from the germline V gene are SGHTA and FQGTGA. Profiled with immunoSEQ multiplex PCR; TCRdb holds only in-frame clones, not every one. The repertoire has about 240,000 clones, around 81% of them found once; the top ten carry 6.5% to 8.5%. This rearrangement joins TRBV7-3 to TRBJ2-3, with a possible D match to TRBD2 (7 bases). Sequences were obtained from peripheral blood. The source is a woman of 80 years or more with COVID-19, enrolled during active disease. In DNA form, the CDR3 reads TGTGCCAGCAGCTTAGCGGGGGCCAACGCAGATACGCAGTATTTT. Translation gives CASSLAGANADTQYF.